The sequence of this T cell receptor (beta chain) was determined in a study of T cell responses to AZD1222 COVID-19 vaccine. Method: immunoSEQ multiplex PCR; TCRdb's copy keeps in-frame clones and lacks some. The sample has around 100,000 clones; over 90% are singletons. The sequencing used peripheral blood, collected on day 0 of AZD1222 vaccination. This clonotype originated in an adult in good health.

This CDR3 reads CASSSRDLTYEQYF. The CDR3 DNA is TGTGCCAGCAGCTCCCGGGACCTAACCTACGAGCAGTACTTC. The rearrangement joins TRBV7-2 to TRBJ2-7; D assignment may be TRBD1 or TRBD2 (5 bases each). The CDR3 is 14 residues long. The ends were cut back, 4 bases at V and 2 bases at J, with 12 bases in the middle. Germline loops: CDR1 SGHTA, CDR2 FQGNSA.